The following is a T cell receptor (beta chain) sequence with its context. Its target is unknown. The data derive from a study of graft-versus-host responses after intestinal transplantation. Across the study: Recipients obtained multivisceral, liver-intestinal, or isolated intestinal transplants. Anti-thymocyte globulin induction was given to all recipients, followed by tacrolimus and steroids for roughly 3 years. General study findings and limits: Detected in recipient marrow were GvH clones, some of which were first observed in ileum or blood. Graft-versus-host to host-versus-graft clonal ratios in allografts were high in patients with graft-donor T cell macrochimerism.

Only in-frame clones appear in the TCRdb table, and some are missing; sequencing was by immunoSEQ multiplex PCR. The table shows some 130,000 clones, with roughly 91% occurring only once. The V and J ends lost 8 bases and 6 bases respectively, with 20 bases between them. The CDR3 runs to 14 residues. CDR1 is MGHDK and CDR2 is SYGVNS in the germline V gene. This sequence originates from a human donor who received an intestinal transplant. The gene calls are TRBV25-1 and TRBJ2-7; a possible D gene is TRBD2 (7 bases). Sequenced here: unstimulated CD4+ T cells sorted from spleen or lymph node cells, sampled before intestinal transplant. CDR3 in amino acids: CASGGRGGFGEQYF. The CDR3, as DNA: TGTGCCAGCGGGGGCAGGGGAGGGTTCGGCGAGCAGTACTTC.